The 13 T cell receptor beta chains given below trace back to one sample, sequenced in a study of CD8 T cell repertoires and HIV-1 epitope variants. The antigens of these receptors remain unknown. TCRdb's copy holds only in-frame clones and misses some; the assay was immunoSEQ multiplex PCR. The data contain under 2,500 clones, 72% of them singletons. What was sequenced was cultured CD8+ T cells derived from PBMCs. Source of these receptors: a male donor with HIV.

This chain joins TRBV6-5 and TRBJ2-1; no firm D call. The CDR3 covers 14 residues. Trimming took off 2 bases at V and 0 bases at J, with 5 bases between the two ends. Germline assignment: CDR1 MNHEY and CDR2 SVGAGI. CDR3 in DNA: TGTGCCAGCAGTTACGGTAGCTCCTACAATGAGCAGTTCTTC. Translating gives CASSYGSSYNEQFF.

This clone came up a few times. The chain recombines TRBV7-2 with TRBJ2-7, with D tentatively TRBD1 (5 bases). Trimming took 1 base from V and 0 from J, leaving 10 bases between them. The germline gives CDR1 SGHTA, CDR2 FQGNSA. This CDR3 has 15 amino acids. The chain's CDR3 is CASSLGTLSSYEQYF. In DNA, the CDR3 is TGTGCCAGCAGCTTAGGGACATTGAGCTCCTACGAGCAGTACTTC.

This chain connects TRBV13 to TRBJ2-5, with 9 bases identical to TRBD1. The J segment lost 5 bases and the V segment lost 5 bases, leaving 6 bases of the junction unmatched. CDR3 length equals 14 residues. The germline CDR1 and CDR2 sequences are PRHDT and FYEKMQ (reference sequence). The DNA of the CDR3 is TGTGCCAGCAGCCGGAGGACAGGGGCGGAGACCCAGTACTTC. Translated, it gives CASSRRTGAETQYF.

In this sample, this clone turned up a few times. The chain is built from TRBV6-5 and TRBJ2-1; 7 nucleotides agree with TRBD2. The V segment lost 2 bases and the J segment 7 bases; nucleotides outside the gene matches: 11. This CDR3 spans 16 amino acids. Per the germline V gene, CDR1 is MNHEY and CDR2 is SVGAGI. The DNA for the CDR3 is TGTGCCAGCAGTTACACCCCGAGCGGGGCTAAGAATGAGCAGTTCTTC. Translated, it gives CASSYTPSGAKNEQFF.

This clone rates as large (0.1 to 1%). The chain carries TRBV10-3 and TRBJ2-7; tentative D call: TRBD2 (6 bases). V lost 10 bases and J lost 4, with 17 bases in between. The germline V gene has CDR1 ENHRY and CDR2 SYGVKD. The length of the CDR3 is 13 residues. Here the CDR3 DNA reads TGTGCCACCCTAGGGGACTCTACTTACGAGCAGTACTTC. It translates to CATLGDSTYEQYF.

DNA of the CDR3: TGCGCCAGCAGCCGAGGAGATGAAGGGCGGCCTCTCCACTTT. As protein: CASSRGDEGRPLHF. The rearrangement uses TRBV4-3 and TRBJ1-6; D remains ambiguous. This CDR3 region has 14 residues. Germline lookup yields CDR1 LGHNA and CDR2 YSLEER. Trimming removed 4 bases from V and 16 bases from J, with 20 bases in between.

This clone was seen more than once but under ten times. The chain carries TRBV27 and TRBJ1-2; TRBD1 agrees at 9 bases. The germline gives CDR1 MNHEY, CDR2 SMNVEV (reference sequence). The ends lost 6 bases at V and 3 bases at J; junction bases unmatched: 8. This CDR3 comprises 15 residues. This CDR3 reads CASRSGQGRDYGYTF. The DNA of the CDR3 is TGTGCCAGCAGGAGTGGACAGGGGCGTGACTATGGCTACACCTTC.

The chain carries TRBV7-3 and TRBJ2-5, with a weak D call TRBD1 (6 bases). The germline gives CDR1 SGHTA, CDR2 FQGTGA. The CDR3 runs to 15 residues. V was trimmed by 4 bases and J by 4 bases, leaving 16 bases between them. CDR3 coding DNA: TGTGCCAGCAGCTCTCAGGGGAGTGTGGGAGAGACCCAGTACTTC. It yields the protein CASSSQGSVGETQYF.

This clone was counted only a few times. The CDR3 DNA reads TGTGCCAGCAGCTTAGCGCGACAGACCTACGAGCAGTACTTC. This codes for CASSLARQTYEQYF. This sequence joins TRBV7-7 and TRBJ2-7; weak D call: TRBD1 (5 bases). The CDR3 contains 14 residues. V lost 0 bases to trimming and J lost 2 bases, with 8 bases between them. Germline CDR1 and CDR2: SSHAT and FNYEAQ (reference sequence).

The chain has TRBV15 and TRBJ2-7; the D gene is possibly TRBD2 (5 bases). The length of the CDR3 is 13 residues. Germline V gene sequence: CDR1 LNHNV, CDR2 YYDKDF (reference sequence). Trimming shortened V by 5 bases and J by 0 bases, and 8 bases separated the two germline ends. The CDR3 protein is CATSDGVSYEQYF. CDR3 nucleotide sequence: TGTGCCACCAGCGACGGGGTCTCCTACGAGCAGTACTTC.

This chain uses TRBV18 with TRBJ2-1; the D call may be TRBD1 or TRBD2 (6 bases each). The germline V gene encodes CDR1 KGHSH and CDR2 LQKENI. The CDR3 totals 16 residues. Trimming cost V 5 bases and J 4 bases, with 18 bases left between them. In DNA form, the CDR3 reads TGTGCCAGCTCAGGCTACGAGACAGGAGGGTACAATGAGCAGTTCTTC. It is translated as CASSGYETGGYNEQFF.

This clone was seen just once. The V gene is TRBV27, the J gene TRBJ1-4; 7 nucleotides line up with TRBD1. The CDR3 sequence is 15 residues long. Germline lookup yields CDR1 MNHEY and CDR2 SMNVEV (reference sequence). Unmatched junction bases numbered 4, after V lost 1 base and J lost 5 bases. CDR3 bases: TGTGCCAGCAGTTTATTGGGGACAGTCAATGAAAAACTGTTTTTT. Its protein is CASSLLGTVNEKLFF. Looking up the rest from reference TRBV27 and TRBJ1-4 gives the full variable domain: EAQVTQNPRYLITVTGKKLTVTCSQNMNHEYMSWYRQDPGLGLRQIYYSMNVEVTDKGDVPEGYKVSRKEKRNFPLILESPSPNQTSLYFCASSLLGTVNEKLFFGSGTQLSVL.

This chain uses TRBV28 with TRBJ2-7; 9 nucleotides agree with TRBD1. V lost 6 bases and J lost 5; bases outside the gene matches: 5. CDR1 is MDHEN, CDR2 SYDVKM, per germline. This CDR3 is built from 13 residues. This CDR3 is CASSRDRVNEQYF. The CDR3 DNA reads as TGTGCCAGCAGCCGGGACAGGGTAAACGAGCAGTACTTC.